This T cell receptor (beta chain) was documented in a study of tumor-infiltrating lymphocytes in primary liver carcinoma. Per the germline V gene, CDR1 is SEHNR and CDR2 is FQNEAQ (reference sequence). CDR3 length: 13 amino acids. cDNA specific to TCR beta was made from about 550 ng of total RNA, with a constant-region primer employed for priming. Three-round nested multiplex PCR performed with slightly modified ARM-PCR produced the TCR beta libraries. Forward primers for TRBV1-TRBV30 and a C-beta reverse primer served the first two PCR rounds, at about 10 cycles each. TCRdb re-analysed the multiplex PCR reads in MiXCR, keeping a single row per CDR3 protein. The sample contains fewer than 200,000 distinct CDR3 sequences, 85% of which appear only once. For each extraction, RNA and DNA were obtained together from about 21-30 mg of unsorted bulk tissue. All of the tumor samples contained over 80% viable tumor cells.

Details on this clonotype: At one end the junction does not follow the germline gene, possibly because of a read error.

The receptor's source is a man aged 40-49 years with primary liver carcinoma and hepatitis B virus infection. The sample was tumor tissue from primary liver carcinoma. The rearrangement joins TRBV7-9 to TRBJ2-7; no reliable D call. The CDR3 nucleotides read TGTGCCAGTAGCTTAAATCAGGCTTACGATCACTACTTC. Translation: CASSLNQAYDHYF.